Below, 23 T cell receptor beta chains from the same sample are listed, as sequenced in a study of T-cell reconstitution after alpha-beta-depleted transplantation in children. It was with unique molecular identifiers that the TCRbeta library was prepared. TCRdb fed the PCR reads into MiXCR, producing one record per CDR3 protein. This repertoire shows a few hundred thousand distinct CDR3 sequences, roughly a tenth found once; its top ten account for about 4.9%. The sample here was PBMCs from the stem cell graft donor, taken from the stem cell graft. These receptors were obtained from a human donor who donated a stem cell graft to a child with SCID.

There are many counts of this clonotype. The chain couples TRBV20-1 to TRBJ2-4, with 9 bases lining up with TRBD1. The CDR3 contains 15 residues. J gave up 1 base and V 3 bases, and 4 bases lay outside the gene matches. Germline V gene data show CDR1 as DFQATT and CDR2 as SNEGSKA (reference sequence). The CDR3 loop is CSASGDRAAKNIQYF. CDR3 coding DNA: TGCAGTGCTAGTGGGGACAGGGCGGCCAAAAACATTCAGTACTTC.

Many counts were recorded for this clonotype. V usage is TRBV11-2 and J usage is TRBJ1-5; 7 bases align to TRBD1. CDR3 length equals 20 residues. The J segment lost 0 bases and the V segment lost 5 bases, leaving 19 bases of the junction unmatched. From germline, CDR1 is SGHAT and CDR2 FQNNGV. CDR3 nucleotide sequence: TGTGCCAGCAGCCCTAGAGGGGGCGAAATATTAAGATATAGCAATCAGCCCCAGCATTTT. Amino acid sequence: CASSPRGGEILRYSNQPQHF.

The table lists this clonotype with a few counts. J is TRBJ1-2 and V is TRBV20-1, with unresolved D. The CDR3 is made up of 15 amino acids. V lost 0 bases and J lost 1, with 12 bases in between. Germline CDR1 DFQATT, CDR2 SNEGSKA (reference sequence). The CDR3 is CSARDGVINNYGYTF. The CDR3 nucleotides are TGCAGTGCTAGAGATGGGGTAATTAATAACTATGGCTACACCTTC.

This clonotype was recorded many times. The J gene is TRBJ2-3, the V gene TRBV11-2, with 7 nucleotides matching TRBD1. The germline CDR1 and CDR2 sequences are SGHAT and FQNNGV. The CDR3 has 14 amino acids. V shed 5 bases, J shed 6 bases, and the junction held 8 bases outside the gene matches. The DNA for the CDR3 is TGTGCCAGCAGCCTGGACAGGTCGTTGGATACGCAGTATTTT. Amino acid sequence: CASSLDRSLDTQYF.

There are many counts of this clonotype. For the CDR3, the DNA is TGTGCCAGCAGCGAGACTAGCAGGGCCGGGGAGCTGTTTTTT. Its translation: CASSETSRAGELFF. The chain joins TRBV6-4 to TRBJ2-2; 7 nucleotides agree with TRBD2. The trim removed 6 bases at V and 6 bases at J, leaving 7 bases unmatched. Germline CDR1 reads MRHNA; CDR2 reads SNTAGT. CDR3 size: 14 residues.

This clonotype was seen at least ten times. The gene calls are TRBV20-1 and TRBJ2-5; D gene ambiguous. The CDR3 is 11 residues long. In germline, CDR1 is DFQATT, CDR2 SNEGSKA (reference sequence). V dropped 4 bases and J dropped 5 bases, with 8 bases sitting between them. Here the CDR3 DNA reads TGCAGTGCTAACCCCCGGGAGACCCAGTACTTC. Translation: CSANPRETQYF.

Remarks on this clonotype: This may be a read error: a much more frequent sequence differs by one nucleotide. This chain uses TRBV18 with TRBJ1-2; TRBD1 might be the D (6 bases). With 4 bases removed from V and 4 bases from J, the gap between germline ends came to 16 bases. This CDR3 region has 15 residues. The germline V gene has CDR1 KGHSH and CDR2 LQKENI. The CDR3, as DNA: TGTGCCAGCTCACAGGGGGGACAACCTTCCTATGGCTACACCTTC. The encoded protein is CASSQGGQPSYGYTF.

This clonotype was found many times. CDR3 DNA: TGTGCCAGCAGTTACTCCGGACGGGCAGTGGTTAGCACAGATACGCAGTATTTT. It yields the protein CASSYSGRAVVSTDTQYF. This sequence joins TRBV6-2 or TRBV6-3 and TRBJ2-3; no definite D call. V shed 0 bases and J shed 0 bases, with 16 bases lying between them. The CDR3 consists of 18 residues. Germline CDR1 reads MNHEY; CDR2 reads SVGEGT.

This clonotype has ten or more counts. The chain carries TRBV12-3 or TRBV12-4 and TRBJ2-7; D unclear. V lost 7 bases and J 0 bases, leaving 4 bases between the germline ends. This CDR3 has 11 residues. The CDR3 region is CASMLSYEQYF. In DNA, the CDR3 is TGTGCCAGCATGCTCTCCTACGAGCAGTACTTC.

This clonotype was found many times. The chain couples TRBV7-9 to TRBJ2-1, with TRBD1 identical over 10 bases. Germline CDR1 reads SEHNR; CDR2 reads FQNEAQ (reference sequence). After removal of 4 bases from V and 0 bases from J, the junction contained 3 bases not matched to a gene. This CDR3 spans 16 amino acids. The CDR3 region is CASSSGQGFSYNEQFF. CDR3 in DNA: TGTGCCAGCAGCTCGGGACAGGGGTTCTCCTACAATGAGCAGTTCTTC.

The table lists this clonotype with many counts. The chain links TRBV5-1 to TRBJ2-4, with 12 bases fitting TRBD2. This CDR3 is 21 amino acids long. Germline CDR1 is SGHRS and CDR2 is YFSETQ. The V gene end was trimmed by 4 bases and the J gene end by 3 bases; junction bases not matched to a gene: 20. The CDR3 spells CASSPRSFASGGAGGKNIQYF. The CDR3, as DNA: TGCGCCAGCAGCCCTCGGAGCTTCGCTAGCGGGGGGGCCGGTGGCAAAAACATTCAGTACTTC.

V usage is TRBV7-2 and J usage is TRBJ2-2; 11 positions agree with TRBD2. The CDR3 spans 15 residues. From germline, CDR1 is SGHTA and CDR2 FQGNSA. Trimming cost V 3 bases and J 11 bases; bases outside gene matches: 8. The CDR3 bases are TGTGCCAGCAGCTTTCTAGCGGGGGGCAGCGGCGAGCTGTTTTTT. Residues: CASSFLAGGSGELFF.

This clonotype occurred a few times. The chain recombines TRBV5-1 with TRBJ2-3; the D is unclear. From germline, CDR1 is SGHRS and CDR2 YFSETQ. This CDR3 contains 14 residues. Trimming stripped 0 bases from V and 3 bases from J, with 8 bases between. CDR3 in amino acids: CASSLESSTDTQYF. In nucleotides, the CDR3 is TGCGCCAGCAGCTTGGAGTCCAGTACAGATACGCAGTATTTT.

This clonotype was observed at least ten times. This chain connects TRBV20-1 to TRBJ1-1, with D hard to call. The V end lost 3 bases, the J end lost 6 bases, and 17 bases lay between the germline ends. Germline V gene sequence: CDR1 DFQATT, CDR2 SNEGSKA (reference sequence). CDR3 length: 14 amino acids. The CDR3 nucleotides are TGCAGTGCTAGTATCGGAAAAATAATATCTGAAGCTTTCTTT. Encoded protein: CSASIGKIISEAFF.

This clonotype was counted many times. The CDR3 sequence: CSVGLANEQYF. Written as DNA, the CDR3 is TGCAGCGTGGGACTAGCGAACGAGCAGTACTTC. The chain recombines TRBV29-1 with TRBJ2-7, with 10 bases matching TRBD2. V lost 6 bases and J lost 5; bases outside the gene matches: 1. The length of the CDR3 is 11 residues. The germline V gene has CDR1 SQVTM and CDR2 ANQGSEA.

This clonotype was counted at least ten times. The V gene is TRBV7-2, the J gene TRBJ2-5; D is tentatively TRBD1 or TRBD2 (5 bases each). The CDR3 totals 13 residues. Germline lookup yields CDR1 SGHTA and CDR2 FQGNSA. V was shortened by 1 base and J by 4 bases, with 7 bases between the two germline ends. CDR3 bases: TGTGCCAGCAGCTTAGGGGGGTCAGAGACCCAGTACTTC. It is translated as CASSLGGSETQYF.

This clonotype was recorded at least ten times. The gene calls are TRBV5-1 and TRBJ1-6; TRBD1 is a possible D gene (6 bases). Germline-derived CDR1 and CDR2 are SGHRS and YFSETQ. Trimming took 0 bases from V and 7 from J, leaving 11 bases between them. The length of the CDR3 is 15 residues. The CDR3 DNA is TGCGCCAGCAGCTTGGAGGGACACGTAAATTCACCCCTCCACTTT. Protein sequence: CASSLEGHVNSPLHF.

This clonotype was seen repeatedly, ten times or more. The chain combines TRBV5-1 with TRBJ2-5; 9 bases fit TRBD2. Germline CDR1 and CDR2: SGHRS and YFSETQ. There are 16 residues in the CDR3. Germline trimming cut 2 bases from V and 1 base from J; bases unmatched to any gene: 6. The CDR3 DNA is TGCGCCAGCAGCTTCCTAGCGGGGAGTCCCCAAGAGACCCAGTACTTC. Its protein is CASSFLAGSPQETQYF.

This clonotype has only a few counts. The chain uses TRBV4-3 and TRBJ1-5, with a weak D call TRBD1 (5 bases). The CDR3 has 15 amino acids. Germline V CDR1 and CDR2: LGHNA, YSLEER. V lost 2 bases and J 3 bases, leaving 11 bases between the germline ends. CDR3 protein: CASSQILDTNQPQHF. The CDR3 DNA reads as TGCGCCAGCAGCCAAATATTGGACACCAATCAGCCCCAGCATTTT.

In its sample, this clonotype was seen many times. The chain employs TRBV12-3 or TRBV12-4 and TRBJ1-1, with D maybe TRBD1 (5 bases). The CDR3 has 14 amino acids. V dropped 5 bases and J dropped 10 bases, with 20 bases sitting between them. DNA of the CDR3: TGTGCCAGCAGTCCTCGGGACGTACGAAGGGGAGCTTTCTTT. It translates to CASSPRDVRRGAFF.

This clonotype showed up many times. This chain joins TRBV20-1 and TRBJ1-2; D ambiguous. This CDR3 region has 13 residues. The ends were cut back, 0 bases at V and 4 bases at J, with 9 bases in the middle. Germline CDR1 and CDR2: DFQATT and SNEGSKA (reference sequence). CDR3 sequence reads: CSARDYRLYGYTF. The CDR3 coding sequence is TGCAGTGCTAGAGATTACCGCCTCTATGGCTACACCTTC.

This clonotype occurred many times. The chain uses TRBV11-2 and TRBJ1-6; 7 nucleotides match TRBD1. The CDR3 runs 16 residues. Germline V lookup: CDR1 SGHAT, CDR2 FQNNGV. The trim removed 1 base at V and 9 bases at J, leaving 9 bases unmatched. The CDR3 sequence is CASSLGGGRISSPLHF. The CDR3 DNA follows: TGTGCCAGCAGCTTAGGAGGGGGCAGAATTAGTTCACCCCTCCACTTT.

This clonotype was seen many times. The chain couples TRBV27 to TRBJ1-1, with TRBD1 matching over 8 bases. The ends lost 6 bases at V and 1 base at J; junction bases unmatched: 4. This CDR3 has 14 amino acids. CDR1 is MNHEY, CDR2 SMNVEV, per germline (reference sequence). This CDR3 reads CASRWTGTNTEAFF. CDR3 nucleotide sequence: TGTGCCAGCAGATGGACAGGGACGAACACTGAAGCTTTCTTT.